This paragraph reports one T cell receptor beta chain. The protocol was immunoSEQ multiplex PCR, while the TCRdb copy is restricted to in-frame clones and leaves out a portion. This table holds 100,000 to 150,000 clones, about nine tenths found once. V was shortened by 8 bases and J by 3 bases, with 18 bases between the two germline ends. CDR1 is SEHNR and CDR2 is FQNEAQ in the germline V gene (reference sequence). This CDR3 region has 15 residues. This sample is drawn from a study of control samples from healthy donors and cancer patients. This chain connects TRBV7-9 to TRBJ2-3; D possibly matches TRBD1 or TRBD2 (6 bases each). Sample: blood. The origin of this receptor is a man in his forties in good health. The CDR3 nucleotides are TGTGCCAGCCGATTAGGGGGGCTAGTAACAGATACGCAGTATTTT. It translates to CASRLGGLVTDTQYF.